The 20 T cell receptor beta chains reported below all come from one sample, sequenced in a study of alternative splicing in chronic myeloid leukemia remission. Study in general: Trial remission samples were taken at major or complete molecular response, at 12 or 24 months.

Libraries were built from poly-A-enriched mRNA from around 0.94 ug total RNA. TCRdb re-called the bulk RNA-seq reads; one entry per CDR3 protein, DNA not given. The sample shows over 500 distinct CDR3 sequences, almost 96% of them seen only once. This material consisted of PBMCs or total blood leukocytes (not recorded which), taken during remission. The source is an adult with chronic myeloid leukemia.

The gene calls are TRBV7-2 and TRBJ2-5; TCRdb gives TRBD2 as the D gene, but with no DNA this cannot be confirmed. Germline V CDR1 and CDR2: SGHTA, FQGNSA. The CDR3 runs 15 residues. CDR3: CASSWTSGGKETQYF.

This clonotype showed up just once. This sequence joins TRBV10-3 and TRBJ2-1; the TRBD2 assignment by TCRdb is unverifiable without DNA. The length of the CDR3 is 18 residues. In germline, CDR1 is ENHRY, CDR2 SYGVKD. CDR3 residues: CAISGLAGNHRSYNEQFF.

The chain employs TRBV28 and TRBJ1-6. Germline lookup yields CDR1 MDHEN and CDR2 SYDVKM. The CDR3 sequence is 15 residues long. CDR3 residues: CASRGYTDGDSPLHF.

The chain uses TRBV10-1 and TRBJ1-6. This CDR3 region has 12 residues. CDR1 and CDR2 (germline): WNHNN, SYGVQD (reference sequence). The chain's CDR3 is CASSEGNSPLHF.

The J gene is TRBJ1-1, the V gene TRBV19. CDR1 and CDR2 from the germline V gene are LNHDA and SQIVND (reference sequence). The CDR3 covers 13 residues. The CDR3 sequence is CASSNIMNTEAFF.

This CDR3 reads CASSIRAGVTEAFF. J is TRBJ1-1 and V is TRBV19. This CDR3 has 14 residues. Germline-derived CDR1 and CDR2 are LNHDA and SQIVND (reference sequence).

The chain recombines TRBV3-1 with TRBJ1-6. CDR1 is LGHDT, CDR2 YNNKEL, per germline (reference sequence). The CDR3 loop spans 13 amino acids. This chain's CDR3 is CASSPRTDSPLHF.

The chain employs TRBV30 and TRBJ1-4. The germline V gene has CDR1 GTSNPN and CDR2 SVGIG (reference sequence). The CDR3 has 11 amino acids. CDR3 region: CAWSMFEELFF.

V is TRBV20-1 and J is TRBJ2-1; TCRdb reports TRBD2, a call that lacks DNA to check it against. CDR1 and CDR2 from the germline V gene are DFQATT and SNEGSKA (reference sequence). This CDR3 is built from 17 residues. This chain's CDR3 is CSARGASGESSYNEQFF.

This chain uses TRBV7-8 with TRBJ1-4; no DNA is available, so the TRBD1 call from TCRdb remains unchecked. Germline V gene lookup returns CDR1 SGHVS and CDR2 FQNEAQ. The CDR3 consists of 16 residues. The CDR3: CASSWLRQGANEKLFF. Full variable domain (missing parts from reference TRBV7-8 and TRBJ1-4): GAGVSQSPRYKVAKRGQDVALRCDPISGHVSLFWYQQALGQGPEFLTYFQNEAQLDKSGLPSDRFFAERPEGSVSTLKIQRTQQEDSAVYLCASSWLRQGANEKLFFGSGTQLSVL.

This clonotype was found once. CDR3 sequence reads: CASSLNQGAMNTEAFF. This chain joins TRBV28 and TRBJ1-1. The CDR3 has 16 residues. Per germline, CDR1 MDHEN and CDR2 SYDVKM.

The V call is TRBV6-2 or TRBV6-3, the J call TRBJ2-3. The CDR3 has 16 residues. Looked up from germline, CDR1 is MNHEY and CDR2 is SVGEGT. CDR3 region: CASSFSLMLSTDTQYF.

This clonotype was seen only once. This sequence joins TRBV5-1 and TRBJ1-1; TCRdb indicates TRBD1, and absent DNA this call remains unverified. Germline V gene sequence: CDR1 SGHRS, CDR2 YFSETQ. The CDR3 covers 15 residues. CDR3 sequence: CASSETGEMNTEAFF.

This sequence joins TRBV12-3 or TRBV12-4 and TRBJ1-5. This CDR3 is built from 12 residues. The CDR3 region is CASTDFNQPQHF.

This chain links TRBV7-9 with TRBJ2-3. Germline values: CDR1 SEHNR, CDR2 FQNEAQ (reference sequence). CDR3 size: 12 residues. The CDR3 is CASSISTDTQYF.

The V and J genes are TRBV11-2 and TRBJ2-2; absent DNA, TCRdb's TRBD2 call cannot be checked. This CDR3 is 15 amino acids long. Germline loops: CDR1 SGHAT, CDR2 FQNNGV. CDR3 loop: CASSLVQTNTGELFF.

The chain joins TRBV7-2 to TRBJ1-1. CDR1 and CDR2 (germline): SGHTA, FQGNSA. The CDR3 has 13 residues. CDR3 amino acids: CASSLTWNTEAFF.

The chain combines TRBV20-1 with TRBJ1-6. This CDR3 region has 15 residues. CDR1 is DFQATT, CDR2 SNEGSKA, per germline (reference sequence). CDR3 loop: CSARETGSPNSPLHF.

The chain combines TRBV7-9 with TRBJ2-3; TCRdb's assignment of TRBD2 cannot be checked, as there is no DNA. The CDR3 is 16 amino acids. CDR1 is SEHNR, CDR2 FQNEAQ, per germline (reference sequence). This chain's CDR3 is CASRLTGTTHTDTQYF.

This clonotype was seen once. The chain combines TRBV7-2 with TRBJ1-1; the TCRdb D gene call, TRBD1, has no DNA to confirm it. The germline CDR1 and CDR2 sequences are SGHTA and FQGNSA. The CDR3 has 12 residues. The CDR3 sequence is CAVGLGIGEAFF.